These 26 T cell receptor beta chains came from one sample sequenced in a study of neoadjuvant anti-PD-1 for oral cavity cancer. Sequencing used immunoSEQ multiplex PCR; TCRdb keeps in-frame clones, though not all of them. The table has tens of thousands of clones, roughly 84% seen once. Sequenced here: PBMCs, sampled before nivolumab (anti-PD-1) treatment. These receptors were collected from a person aged 40 to 85 with oral cavity squamous cell carcinoma.

This clone came up once. J is TRBJ1-1 and V is TRBV6-4; TRBD1 agrees at 9 bases. This CDR3 has 14 residues. Trimming cost V 6 bases and J 2 bases; bases outside gene matches: 4. The germline CDR1 and CDR2 sequences are MRHNA and SNTAGT. CDR3 in DNA: TGTGCCAGCAGGCTGGACAGGGGTAACACTGAAGCTTTCTTT. Protein product: CASRLDRGNTEAFF.

J is TRBJ2-7 and V is TRBV7-8, with 7 bases lining up with TRBD1. This CDR3 has 16 residues. V shed 4 bases, J shed 2 bases, and the junction held 11 bases outside the gene matches. Germline CDR1 SGHVS, CDR2 FQNEAQ. CDR3 residues: CASSSGTAILTYEQYF. The CDR3, as DNA: TGTGCCAGCAGCTCAGGGACAGCCATTCTCACCTACGAGCAGTACTTC.

The V gene is TRBV7-2, the J gene TRBJ1-1; 7 nucleotides match TRBD1. Germline CDR1 reads SGHTA; CDR2 reads FQGNSA. CDR3 size: 15 residues. V was pared by 5 bases and J by 1 base, with 7 bases of the junction left unmatched. CDR3 nucleotides: TGTGCCAGCAGCCCCTACAGGGGTGCGAACACTGAAGCTTTCTTT. It yields the protein CASSPYRGANTEAFF.

This rearrangement joins TRBV27 to TRBJ2-3; TRBD2 is a possible D gene (5 bases). Trimming pared 1 base from V and 0 bases from J, leaving 8 bases between. The CDR3 runs to 15 residues. Germline lookup yields CDR1 MNHEY and CDR2 SMNVEV (reference sequence). The CDR3 DNA sequence: TGTGCCAGCAGTTTATTTAGCGCTAGCACAGATACGCAGTATTTT. This codes for CASSLFSASTDTQYF.

The sample holds a few counts of this clone. The V gene is TRBV25-1, the J gene TRBJ2-3; weak D call: TRBD1 (5 bases). Germline V gives CDR1 MGHDK, CDR2 SYGVNS. V lost 8 bases, J lost 9 bases, and 15 bases lay in between. The CDR3 spans 12 residues. The DNA of the CDR3 is TGTGCCAGCTCTACCGCGTGGGGCACGCAGTATTTT. It is translated as CASSTAWGTQYF.

The chain links TRBV5-1 to TRBJ2-7; 12 bases align to TRBD2. This CDR3 contains 16 residues. In germline, CDR1 is SGHRS, CDR2 YFSETQ. Trimming removed 4 bases from V and 5 bases from J; junction bases left unmatched: 10. CDR3 nucleotide sequence: TGCGCCAGCAGCCCATTCCCTAGCGGGGGGGCCCACGAGCAGTACTTC. This gives the protein CASSPFPSGGAHEQYF.

The chain recombines TRBV29-1 with TRBJ1-2; the D is unclear. The CDR3 spans 13 residues. Trimming shortened V by 7 bases and J by 4 bases, and 16 bases separated the two germline ends. Germline CDR1 SQVTM, CDR2 ANQGSEA. CDR3 bases: TGCAGCGCTACCGAAGAGAATCTCTATGGCTACACCTTC. Encoded protein: CSATEENLYGYTF.

V and J are TRBV6-1 and TRBJ2-5; 8 bases are shared with TRBD1. The germline CDR1 and CDR2 sequences are MNHNS and SASEGT. V was pared by 3 bases and J by 5 bases, with 8 bases of the junction left unmatched. This CDR3 region has 15 residues. CDR3 residues: CASSEVAGGLETQYF. The CDR3 nucleotides are TGTGCCAGCAGTGAGGTGGCAGGGGGCTTGGAGACCCAGTACTTC.

This clone was recorded once. The chain links TRBV27 to TRBJ1-6; D is undetermined. There are 13 residues in the CDR3. Germline V lookup: CDR1 MNHEY, CDR2 SMNVEV (reference sequence). Between the trimmed V and J ends, which lost 7 bases and 7 bases, there was a span of 11 bases. CDR3 residues: CASMLTENSPLHF. The CDR3 DNA reads as TGTGCCAGCATGCTCACGGAGAATTCACCCCTCCACTTT.

The chain couples TRBV19 to TRBJ2-5; D is unresolved. The CDR3 is 13 residues long. Germline values: CDR1 LNHDA, CDR2 SQIVND (reference sequence). Trimming left V 4 bases short and J 0 bases short, with 6 bases between. The CDR3 spells CASSRAYQETQYF. Here the CDR3 DNA reads TGTGCCAGTAGTAGAGCCTACCAAGAGACCCAGTACTTC.

The CDR3 is CASSTRGVREQYF. In DNA, the CDR3 is TGTGCCAGCAGTACGAGAGGGGTTCGGGAGCAGTACTTC. The V gene is TRBV6-5, the J gene TRBJ2-7; possibly TRBD1 or TRBD2 for D (5 bases each). The CDR3 runs 13 residues. Germline lookup yields CDR1 MNHEY and CDR2 SVGAGI. V was cut by 5 bases and J by 7 bases, with 15 bases left in between.

This clone was seen a single time. V is TRBV30 and J is TRBJ1-3, with a tentative D call TRBD1 (6 bases). Germline assignment: CDR1 GTSNPN and CDR2 SVGIG (reference sequence). The CDR3 covers 15 residues. Trimming removed 1 base at V and 0 bases at J, with 10 bases between. In DNA, the CDR3 is TGTGCCTGGAGTGGGGGGGGCGTCTCTGGAAACACCATATATTTT. Translation gives CAWSGGGVSGNTIYF.

CDR3 loop: CASSLARNEQFF. CDR3 DNA: TGCGCCAGCAGCTTGGCCAGGAATGAGCAGTTCTTC. The V gene is TRBV5-1, the J gene TRBJ2-1; no clear D gene. This CDR3 is built from 12 residues. CDR1 and CDR2 (germline): SGHRS, YFSETQ. Deletions cut 0 bases from V and 7 bases from J, with 5 bases between. Full variable domain (remainder filled in from reference TRBV5-1 and TRBJ2-1): KAGVTQTPRYLIKTRGQQVTLSCSPISGHRSVSWYQQTPGQGLQFLFEYFSETQRNKGNFPGRFSGRQFSNSRSEMNVSTLELGDSALYLCASSLARNEQFFGPGTRLTVL.

This sequence joins TRBV25-1 and TRBJ1-6, with D possibly matching TRBD1 (5 bases). Per the germline V gene, CDR1 is MGHDK and CDR2 is SYGVNS. The V gene lost 6 bases and the J gene lost 4 bases, with 10 bases spanning the gap. The CDR3 is made up of 14 amino acids. Here the CDR3 reads CASRADTYNSPLHF. DNA of the CDR3: TGTGCCAGCAGAGCGGACACATATAATTCACCCCTCCACTTT.

The V and J genes are TRBV7-2 and TRBJ2-2; TRBD1 is a possible D gene (6 bases). CDR3 size: 14 residues. Trimming stripped 4 bases from V and 1 base from J, with 7 bases between. Germline V CDR1 and CDR2: SGHTA, FQGNSA. Here the CDR3 DNA reads TGTGCCAGCAGCTGGACAGTGAACACCGGGGAGCTGTTTTTT. Translation: CASSWTVNTGELFF.

The rearrangement links TRBV28 to TRBJ2-3; D is perhaps TRBD2 (7 bases). Germline V CDR1 and CDR2: MDHEN, SYDVKM. The CDR3 spans 15 residues. The ends were cut back, 6 bases at V and 1 base at J, with 14 bases in the middle. CDR3 sequence (DNA): TGTGCCAGCAGACAGGGAGGGGGAGGCACAGATACGCAGTATTTT. This codes for CASRQGGGGTDTQYF. Filled out from reference TRBV28 and TRBJ2-3, the complete variable domain reads DVKVTQSSRYLVKRTGEKVFLECVQDMDHENMFWYRQDPGLGLRLIYFSYDVKMKEKGDIPEGYSVSREKKERFSLILESASTNQTSMYLCASRQGGGGTDTQYFGPGTRLTVL.

This clone was counted only a few times. The chain carries TRBV7-9 and TRBJ2-2; D not resolved. CDR3 length equals 12 residues. V was trimmed by 1 base and J by 10 bases, leaving 7 bases between them. CDR1 is SEHNR, CDR2 FQNEAQ, per germline (reference sequence). In DNA, the CDR3 is TGTGCCAGCAGCTTAGGGCCTCCGGAGCTGTTTTTT. Translated, it gives CASSLGPPELFF.

The genes are TRBV13 and TRBJ2-1; 10 bases map to TRBD2. The length of the CDR3 is 16 residues. Unmatched junction bases numbered 7, after V lost 2 bases and J lost 6 bases. From germline, CDR1 is PRHDT and CDR2 FYEKMQ (reference sequence). CDR3 protein: CASSLRGAGGRNEQFF. CDR3 coding DNA: TGTGCCAGCAGCTTAAGAGGAGCGGGGGGGCGCAATGAGCAGTTCTTC.

This clone has a single count. The rearrangement uses TRBV6-1 and TRBJ2-2; TRBD1 or TRBD2 may be the D gene (6 bases each). Germline values: CDR1 MNHNS, CDR2 SASEGT. The CDR3 length is 14 residues. Trimming removed 7 bases from V and 2 bases from J, with 11 bases in between. In DNA, the CDR3 is TGTGCCAGCACGCGGGACACAAACACCGGGGAGCTGTTTTTT. This sequence encodes CASTRDTNTGELFF.

This chain connects TRBV29-1 to TRBJ2-7; 8 nucleotides align to TRBD1. Trimming took 5 bases from V and 2 from J; bases not matched to a gene: 11. CDR3 length equals 15 residues. Germline CDR1 reads SQVTM; CDR2 reads ANQGSEA. CDR3 residues: CSVRTGTGSTYEQYF. CDR3 DNA sequence: TGCAGCGTTCGAACCGGGACAGGCTCCACCTACGAGCAGTACTTC.

This chain connects TRBV14 to TRBJ1-1, with 9 bases fitting TRBD1. The CDR3 is made up of 13 amino acids. Germline CDR1 reads SGHDN; CDR2 reads FVKESK. V lost 4 bases to trimming and J lost 10 bases; unmatched junction nucleotides: 7. Written as DNA, the CDR3 is TGTGCCAGCAGCCGGGGGGACAGGGCCGGAGCTTTCTTT. Translating gives CASSRGDRAGAFF.

This CDR3 is CATSRGTNTGELFF. The CDR3, as DNA: TGTGCCACCAGCAGAGGGACGAACACCGGGGAGCTGTTTTTT. The gene calls are TRBV15 and TRBJ2-2; no clear D. Trimming left V 1 base short and J 0 bases short, with 3 bases between. The germline V gene has CDR1 LNHNV and CDR2 YYDKDF (reference sequence). The CDR3 spans 14 residues. The variable domain in full, completed from reference TRBV15 and TRBJ2-2, reads DAMVIQNPRYQVTQFGKPVTLSCSQTLNHNVMYWYQQKSSQAPKLLFHYYDKDFNNEADTPDNFQSRRPNTSFCFLDIRSPGLGDTAMYLCATSRGTNTGELFFGEGSRLTVL.

The chain carries TRBV28 and TRBJ1-5, with D unclear. The germline CDR1 and CDR2 sequences are MDHEN and SYDVKM. The CDR3 is 14 residues long. V lost 7 bases to trimming and J lost 0 bases, with 10 bases between them. CDR3 amino acids: CASMPENSNQPQHF. The CDR3 nucleotides are TGTGCCAGCATGCCCGAAAATAGCAATCAGCCCCAGCATTTT.

This chain links TRBV10-3 with TRBJ2-5; TRBD1 or TRBD2 may be the D gene (6 bases each). Trimming took 10 bases from V and 5 from J, leaving 20 bases between them. CDR1 is ENHRY and CDR2 is SYGVKD in the germline V gene. The CDR3 consists of 14 residues. The CDR3 DNA reads TGTGCCAGTGGAGGGGCAGGGGATTCTGAGACCCAGTACTTC. Translating gives CASGGAGDSETQYF.

This clone was observed many times. The V and J genes are TRBV5-4 and TRBJ2-2; tentative D call: TRBD1 (5 bases). The CDR3 totals 17 residues. Germline V gene lookup returns CDR1 SGHNT and CDR2 YYREEE (reference sequence). The V gene lost 3 bases and the J gene lost 4 bases, with 19 bases spanning the gap. The CDR3 sequence: CASSSPGQGVITGELFF. CDR3 in DNA: TGTGCCAGCAGCTCCCCCGGGCAGGGCGTCATCACCGGGGAGCTGTTTTTT.

The chain employs TRBV29-1 and TRBJ1-1, with 7 positions matching TRBD1. The CDR3 length is 14 residues. V shed 6 bases and J 4 bases; nucleotides not matched to a gene: 11. Germline CDR1 and CDR2: SQVTM and ANQGSEA. For the CDR3, the DNA is TGCAGCGTGGCAGACAGGGCGAAGGGCACTGAAGCTTTCTTT. Translated, it gives CSVADRAKGTEAFF.